The clone carrying this TCR beta chain has ten or more counts. Construction of the TCR beta libraries employed iRepertoire HTBI primers in conjunction with Arm-PCR of CDR3 regions. TCRdb reprocessed the multiplex PCR reads with MiXCR, giving one entry per CDR3 protein. The sample holds about 470,000 distinct CDR3 sequences, around 15% seen once. The data belong to a study of regulatory T cells in long-lasting Graves disease. V was clipped by 1 base and J by 5 bases; unmatched bases: 2. The CDR3 totals 15 residues. Germline values: CDR1 SGHRS, CDR2 YFSETQ. The time point is: newly diagnosed GD, antithyroid drugs for less than 3 months. PBMC RNA served as the TCR library source. These same data were also listed under a study on T cells in Graves' hyperthyroidism and ophthalmopathy.

The gene calls are TRBV5-1 and TRBJ2-7, with 14 bases aligning to TRBD2. This TCR was recovered from a man aged 35-49 years with Graves disease. The source was peripheral blood mononuclear cells (PBMCs), collected at new diagnosis, from a patient treated with antithyroid drugs. The CDR3 DNA follows: TGCGCCAGCAGCTTGAGACTAGCGGGAGGGGACGAGCAGTACTTC. This codes for CASSLRLAGGDEQYF.